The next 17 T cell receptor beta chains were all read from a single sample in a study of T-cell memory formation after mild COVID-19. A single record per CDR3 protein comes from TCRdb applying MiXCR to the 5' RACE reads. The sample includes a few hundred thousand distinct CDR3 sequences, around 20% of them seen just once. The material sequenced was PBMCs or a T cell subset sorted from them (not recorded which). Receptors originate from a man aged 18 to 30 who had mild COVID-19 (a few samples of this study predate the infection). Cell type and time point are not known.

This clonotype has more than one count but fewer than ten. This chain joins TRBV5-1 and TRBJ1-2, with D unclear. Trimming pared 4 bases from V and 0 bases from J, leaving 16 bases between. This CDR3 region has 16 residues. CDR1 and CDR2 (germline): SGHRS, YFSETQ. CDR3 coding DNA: TGCGCCAGCAGCCACTCCAGTGGAACCACTAACTATGGCTACACCTTC. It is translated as CASSHSSGTTNYGYTF.

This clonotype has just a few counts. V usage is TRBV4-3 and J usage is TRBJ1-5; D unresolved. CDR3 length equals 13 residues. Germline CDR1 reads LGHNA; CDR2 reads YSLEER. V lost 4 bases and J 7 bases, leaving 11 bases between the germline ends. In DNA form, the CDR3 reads TGCGCCAGCAGCCCACTCGGGGTGCAGCCCCAGCATTTT. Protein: CASSPLGVQPQHF.

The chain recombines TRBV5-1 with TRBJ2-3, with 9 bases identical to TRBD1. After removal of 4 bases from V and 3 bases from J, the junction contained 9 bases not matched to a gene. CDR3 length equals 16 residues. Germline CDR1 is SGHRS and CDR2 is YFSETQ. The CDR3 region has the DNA TGCGCCAGCAGCCCCCGGACAGGGGAAGGAACAGATACGCAGTATTTT. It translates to CASSPRTGEGTDTQYF.

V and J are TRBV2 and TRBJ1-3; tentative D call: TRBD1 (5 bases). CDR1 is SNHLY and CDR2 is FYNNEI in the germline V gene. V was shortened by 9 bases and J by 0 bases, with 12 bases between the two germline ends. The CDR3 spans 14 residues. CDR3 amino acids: CASDTGYSGNTIYF. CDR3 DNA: TGTGCCAGTGATACAGGTTACTCTGGAAACACCATATATTTT. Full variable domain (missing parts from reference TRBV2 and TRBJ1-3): EPEVTQTPSHQVTQMGQEVILRCVPISNHLYFYWYRQILGQKVEFLVSFYNNEISEKSEIFDDQFSVERPDGSNFTLKIRSTKLEDSAMYFCASDTGYSGNTIYFGEGSWLTVV.

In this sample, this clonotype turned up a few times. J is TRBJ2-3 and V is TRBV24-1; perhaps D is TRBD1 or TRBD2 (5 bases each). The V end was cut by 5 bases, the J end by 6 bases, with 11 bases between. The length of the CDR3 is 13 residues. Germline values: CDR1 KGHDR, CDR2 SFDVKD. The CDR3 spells CATSVGTSDTQYF. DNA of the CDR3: TGTGCCACCAGTGTCGGGACCTCGGATACGCAGTATTTT.

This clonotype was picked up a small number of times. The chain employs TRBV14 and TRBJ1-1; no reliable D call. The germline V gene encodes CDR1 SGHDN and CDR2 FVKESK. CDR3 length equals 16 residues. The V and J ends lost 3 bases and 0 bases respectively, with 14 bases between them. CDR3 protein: CASSQRPLLMNTEAFF. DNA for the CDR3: TGTGCCAGCAGCCAGCGGCCCCTATTGATGAACACTGAAGCTTTCTTT.

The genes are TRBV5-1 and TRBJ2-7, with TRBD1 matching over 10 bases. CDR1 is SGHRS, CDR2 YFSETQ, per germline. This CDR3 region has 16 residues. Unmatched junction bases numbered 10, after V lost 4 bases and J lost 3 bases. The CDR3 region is CASSGGGGTGDYEQYF. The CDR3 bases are TGCGCCAGCAGCGGCGGTGGAGGGACAGGGGACTACGAGCAGTACTTC.

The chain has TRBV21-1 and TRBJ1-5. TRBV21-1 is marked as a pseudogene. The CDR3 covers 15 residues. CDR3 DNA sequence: TGTGCCAGCAGCAAGGGAAAAGGTGGCAATCAGCCCAAGCATTTT. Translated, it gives CASSKGKGGNQPKHF.

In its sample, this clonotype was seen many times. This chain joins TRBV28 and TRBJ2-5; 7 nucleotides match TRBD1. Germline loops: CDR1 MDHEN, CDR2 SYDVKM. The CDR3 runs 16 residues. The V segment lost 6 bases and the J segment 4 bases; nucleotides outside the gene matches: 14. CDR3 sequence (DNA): TGTGCCAGCAGCCGCGAGGGGACAGACGCTCGAGAGACCCAGTACTTC. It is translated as CASSREGTDARETQYF.

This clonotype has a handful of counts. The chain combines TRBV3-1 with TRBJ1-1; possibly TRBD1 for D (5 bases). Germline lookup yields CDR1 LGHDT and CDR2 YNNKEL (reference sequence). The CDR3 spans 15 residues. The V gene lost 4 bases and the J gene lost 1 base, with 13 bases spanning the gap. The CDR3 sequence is CASSLRRGKNTEAFF. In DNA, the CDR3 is TGTGCCAGCAGCCTACGGAGGGGTAAGAACACTGAAGCTTTCTTT.

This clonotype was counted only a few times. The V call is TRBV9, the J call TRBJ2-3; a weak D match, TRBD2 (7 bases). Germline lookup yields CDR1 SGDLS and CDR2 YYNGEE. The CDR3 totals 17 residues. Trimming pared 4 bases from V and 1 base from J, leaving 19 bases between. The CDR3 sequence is CASSPSRGGLGTDTQYF. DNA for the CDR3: TGTGCCAGCAGCCCTTCGAGGGGGGGGCTAGGCACAGATACGCAGTATTTT. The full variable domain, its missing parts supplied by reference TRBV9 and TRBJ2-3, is DSGVTQTPKHLITATGQRVTLRCSPRSGDLSVYWYQQSLDQGLQFLIQYYNGEERAKGNILERFSAQQFPDLHSELNLSSLELGDSALYFCASSPSRGGLGTDTQYFGPGTRLTVL.

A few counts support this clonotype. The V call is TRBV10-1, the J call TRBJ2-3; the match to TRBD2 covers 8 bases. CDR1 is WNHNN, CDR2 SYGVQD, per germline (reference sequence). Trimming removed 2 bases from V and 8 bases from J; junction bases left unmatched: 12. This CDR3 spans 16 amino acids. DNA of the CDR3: TGCGCCAGCAGTGAGGTGCCCGGGACTAGATCCCCTACGCAGTATTTT. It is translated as CASSEVPGTRSPTQYF.

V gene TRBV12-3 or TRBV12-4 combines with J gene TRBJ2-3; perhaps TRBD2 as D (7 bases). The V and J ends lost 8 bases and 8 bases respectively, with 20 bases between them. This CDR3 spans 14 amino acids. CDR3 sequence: CASGAGAQGITQYF. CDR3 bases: TGTGCCAGCGGGGCGGGGGCCCAGGGGATTACGCAGTATTTT.

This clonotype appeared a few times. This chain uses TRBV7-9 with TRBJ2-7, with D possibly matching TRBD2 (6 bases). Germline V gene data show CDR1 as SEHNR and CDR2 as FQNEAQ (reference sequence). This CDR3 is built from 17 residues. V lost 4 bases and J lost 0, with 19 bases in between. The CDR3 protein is CASSSPPTGEASYEQYF. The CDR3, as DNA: TGTGCCAGCAGCTCCCCCCCTACGGGGGAGGCCTCCTACGAGCAGTACTTC.

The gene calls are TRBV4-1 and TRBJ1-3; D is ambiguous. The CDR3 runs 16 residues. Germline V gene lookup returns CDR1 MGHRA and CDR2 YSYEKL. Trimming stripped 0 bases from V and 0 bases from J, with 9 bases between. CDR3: CASSQERQSSGNTIYF. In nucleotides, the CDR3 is TGCGCCAGCAGCCAAGAGCGTCAGAGCTCTGGAAACACCATATATTTT.

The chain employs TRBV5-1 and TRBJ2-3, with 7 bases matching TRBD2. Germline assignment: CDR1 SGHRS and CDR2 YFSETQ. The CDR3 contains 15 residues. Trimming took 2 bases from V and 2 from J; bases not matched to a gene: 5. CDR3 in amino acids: CASSLGRGDTDTQYF. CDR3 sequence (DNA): TGCGCCAGCAGCTTAGGGAGGGGCGACACAGATACGCAGTATTTT.

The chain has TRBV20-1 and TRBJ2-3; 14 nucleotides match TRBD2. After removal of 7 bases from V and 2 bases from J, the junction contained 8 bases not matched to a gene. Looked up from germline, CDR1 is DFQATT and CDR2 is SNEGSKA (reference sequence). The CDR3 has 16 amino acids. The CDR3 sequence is CSVPRTSGGFTDTQYF. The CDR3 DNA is TGCAGTGTTCCCCGGACTAGCGGGGGGTTCACAGATACGCAGTATTTT.